This T cell receptor (beta chain) was found in a study of blood T cell repertoires in COVID-19. This clone was recorded a few times. In the same sample, other DNA sequences code for this CDR3. Per the germline V gene, CDR1 is MNHEY and CDR2 is SMNVEV (reference sequence). The CDR3 totals 15 residues. V lost 3 bases and J lost 2; bases outside the gene matches: 3. Authors' methods: Amplifying reference gene primers gave estimates of nucleated cell counts. Assay: immunoSEQ multiplex PCR; the TCRdb copy retains only in-frame clones and omits some. The DNA was the basis for D and trimming; V, J and clone size are from that table. Of some 190,000 clones listed, more than 75% were seen once; the top ten hold 17%.

This rearrangement joins TRBV27 to TRBJ1-3, with 8 bases fitting TRBD1. The specimen was PBMCs or T cells enriched from blood (not recorded which). This TCR was recovered from a woman in her forties or fifties with acute COVID-19. The CDR3 loop is CASSLAGGTGNTIYF. For the CDR3, the DNA is TGTGCCAGCAGTTTGGCAGGGGGCACTGGAAACACCATATATTTT.